This is a list of T cell receptor beta chains from one sample in a study of blood T cell repertoires in COVID-19. Produced via immunoSEQ multiplex PCR; TCRdb's table is partial and in-frame only. Of about 340,000 clones listed, around 88% are singletons. Material: peripheral blood. Receptors originate from a woman aged 55-75 years with COVID-19, enrolled during active disease. Both conserved end residues are part of each CDR3. Each record gives: D gene, J gene, clone size, V gene, CDR3 DNA, CDR3 protein. D genes are given only for firm matches. Clone size, where shown, is once, few, many, or a class for clones that have expanded.

d_call: TRBD2; j_call: TRBJ2-5; clone_size: NA; v_call: TRBV9; cdr3_nt: TGTGCCAGCAGCCCCCTACTAGCGGGGGGACAAGAGACCCAGTACTTC; cdr3_aa: CASSPLLAGGQETQYF
d_call: NA; j_call: TRBJ1-6; clone_size: once; v_call: TRBV19; cdr3_nt: TGTGCCAGTAGTATAGGAAACAGCTCCTATAATTCACCCCTCCACTTT; cdr3_aa: CASSIGNSSYNSPLHF
d_call: NA; j_call: TRBJ2-6; clone_size: NA; v_call: TRBV7-3; cdr3_nt: TGTGCCAGCAGCCCTATGGGTAGCGGTGGGGCCAACGTCCTGACTTTC; cdr3_aa: CASSPMGSGGANVLTF
d_call: NA; j_call: TRBJ1-1; clone_size: NA; v_call: TRBV11-3; cdr3_nt: TGTGCCAGCAGCTTTAGGGGGATGAACACTGAAGCTTTCTTT; cdr3_aa: CASSFRGMNTEAFF
d_call: TRBD1; j_call: TRBJ2-7; clone_size: NA; v_call: TRBV6-5; cdr3_nt: TGTGCCAGCAGTTACCCCTCGGGACAGGGCTCCTACGAGCAGTACTTC; cdr3_aa: CASSYPSGQGSYEQYF
d_call: NA; j_call: TRBJ1-3; clone_size: NA; v_call: TRBV6-5; cdr3_nt: TGTGCCAGCTCTAGAAACACCATATATTTT; cdr3_aa: CASSRNTIYF
d_call: TRBD1; j_call: TRBJ1-3; clone_size: NA; v_call: TRBV5-6; cdr3_nt: TGTGCCAGCAGCTTGGCCCCGACAGGGCAAGGAAACACCATATATTTT; cdr3_aa: CASSLAPTGQGNTIYF
d_call: NA; j_call: TRBJ1-1; clone_size: NA; v_call: TRBV6-1; cdr3_nt: TGTGCCAGCAGTGATCGGGGGGGTAACACTGAAGCTTTCTTT; cdr3_aa: CASSDRGGNTEAFF
d_call: NA; j_call: TRBJ1-1; clone_size: NA; v_call: TRBV6-2/TRBV6-3; cdr3_nt: TGTGCCAGCAGCAGACAGGTTGGCCGTGAAGCTTTCTTT; cdr3_aa: CASSRQVGREAFF
d_call: NA; j_call: TRBJ2-5; clone_size: NA; v_call: TRBV27; cdr3_nt: TGTGCCAGCAGTCCCCGGGAAGGACGTCGGTACTTC; cdr3_aa: CASSPREGRRYF
d_call: NA; j_call: TRBJ1-5; clone_size: NA; v_call: TRBV5-1; cdr3_nt: TGCGCCAGCAGCCCCGAAGGGGCAAGCAATCAGCCCCAGCATTTT; cdr3_aa: CASSPEGASNQPQHF
d_call: NA; j_call: TRBJ2-7; clone_size: few; v_call: TRBV11-2; cdr3_nt: TGTGCCAGCGGCTCAGGGCCCCCCTACGAGCAGTACTTC; cdr3_aa: CASGSGPPYEQYF
d_call: NA; j_call: TRBJ2-3; clone_size: NA; v_call: TRBV5-6; cdr3_nt: TGTGCCAGCAGCTTGTGGAGCGGGCCGGTGGATACGCAGTATTTT; cdr3_aa: CASSLWSGPVDTQYF
d_call: TRBD2; j_call: TRBJ2-6; clone_size: NA; v_call: TRBV18; cdr3_nt: TGTGCCAGCTCACCCACTAGCGGGACTGGGGCCAACGTCCTGACTTTC; cdr3_aa: CASSPTSGTGANVLTF
d_call: TRBD2; j_call: TRBJ2-5; clone_size: NA; v_call: TRBV7-6; cdr3_nt: TGTGCCAGCAGCTCCTTGGCGGGGGGGCGGGAGACCCAGTACTTC; cdr3_aa: CASSSLAGGRETQYF
d_call: TRBD2; j_call: TRBJ2-1; clone_size: NA; v_call: TRBV11-3; cdr3_nt: TGTGCCAGCAGCTTAGGGGACTACGGCGAGCAGTTCTTC; cdr3_aa: CASSLGDYGEQFF